The 8 T cell receptor beta chains below all came from one sample that was sequenced in a study of cytomegalovirus exposure and HLA in healthy donors. The PCR employed 60 Vbeta primers together with 13 Jbeta primers. Here immunoSEQ multiplex PCR was the method, and the copy in TCRdb shows in-frame clones only, minus some. Its listing shows some 76,000 clones. The sequencing sample was made of PBMCs. The receptors originated from a female donor in good health and CMV-seropositive.

The chain recombines TRBV27 with TRBJ1-1; TRBD1 might be the D (5 bases). Germline loops: CDR1 MNHEY, CDR2 SMNVEV (reference sequence). The CDR3 sequence is 13 residues long. Trimming removed 6 bases at V and 1 base at J, with 9 bases between. DNA for the CDR3: TGTGCCAGCAGCCCCAGGGAGAACACTGAAGCTTTCTTT. Protein sequence: CASSPRENTEAFF.

The chain has TRBV6-5 and TRBJ2-6; D remains ambiguous. V was cut by 5 bases and J by 12 bases, with 14 bases left in between. Germline V gene data show CDR1 as MNHEY and CDR2 as SVGAGI. The length of the CDR3 is 13 residues. CDR3 sequence reads: CASSPDSRAVLTF. CDR3 nucleotide sequence: TGTGCCAGCAGTCCAGACTCCCGCGCCGTCCTGACTTTC.

Here the CDR3 DNA reads TGTGCCAGCAGTTCCCCGACTAGCGGGAGGGTCGATACGCAGTATTTT. Translating gives CASSSPTSGRVDTQYF. The chain uses TRBV6-5 and TRBJ2-3; 14 nucleotides align to TRBD2. This CDR3 spans 16 amino acids. Germline V CDR1 and CDR2: MNHEY, SVGAGI. V was pared by 4 bases and J by 6 bases, with 6 bases of the junction left unmatched.

The CDR3 here is CASSKFKHEQYF. The CDR3 nucleotides read TGTGCCAGCAGTAAATTTAAGCACGAGCAGTACTTC. This sequence joins TRBV25-1 and TRBJ2-7; D remains unclear. Germline CDR1 is MGHDK and CDR2 is SYGVNS. This CDR3 contains 12 residues. Trimming took off 5 bases at V and 5 bases at J, with 10 bases between the two ends.

The V gene is TRBV11-2, the J gene TRBJ2-7, with D tentatively TRBD1 (5 bases). V lost 3 bases and J 4 bases, leaving 10 bases between the germline ends. The V gene's germline CDR1 is SGHAT and CDR2 FQNNGV. This CDR3 contains 13 residues. This CDR3 is CASSFGRVYEQYF. In nucleotides, the CDR3 is TGTGCCAGCAGCTTTGGCAGGGTTTACGAGCAGTACTTC.

J is TRBJ1-3 and V is TRBV18, with 12 bases fitting TRBD1. The V gene's germline CDR1 is KGHSH and CDR2 LQKENI. J lost 4 bases, V lost 1 base, and 2 bases had no gene match. This CDR3 spans 16 amino acids. This CDR3 reads CASSPQGQGAGNTIYF. The CDR3 bases are TGTGCCAGCTCACCACAGGGACAGGGGGCAGGAAACACCATATATTTT.

The chain combines TRBV4-3 with TRBJ1-1; a possible D gene is TRBD1 (5 bases). CDR3 length equals 14 residues. V was clipped by 0 bases and J by 3 bases, with 8 bases between them. Per the germline V gene, CDR1 is LGHNA and CDR2 is YSLEER. This CDR3 reads CASSQDRGDTEAFF. The CDR3 DNA sequence: TGCGCCAGCAGCCAAGACCGGGGGGACACTGAAGCTTTCTTT.

Here the CDR3 reads CASTAKSGGAVGELFF. The CDR3 DNA follows: TGTGCCAGCACCGCCAAGAGCGGGGGGGCCGTCGGGGAGCTGTTTTTT. This chain connects TRBV6-6 to TRBJ2-2; 10 bases line up with TRBD2. Germline CDR1 is MNHNY and CDR2 is SVGAGI (reference sequence). CDR3 length: 16 amino acids. The ends lost 7 bases at V and 7 bases at J; junction bases unmatched: 12.